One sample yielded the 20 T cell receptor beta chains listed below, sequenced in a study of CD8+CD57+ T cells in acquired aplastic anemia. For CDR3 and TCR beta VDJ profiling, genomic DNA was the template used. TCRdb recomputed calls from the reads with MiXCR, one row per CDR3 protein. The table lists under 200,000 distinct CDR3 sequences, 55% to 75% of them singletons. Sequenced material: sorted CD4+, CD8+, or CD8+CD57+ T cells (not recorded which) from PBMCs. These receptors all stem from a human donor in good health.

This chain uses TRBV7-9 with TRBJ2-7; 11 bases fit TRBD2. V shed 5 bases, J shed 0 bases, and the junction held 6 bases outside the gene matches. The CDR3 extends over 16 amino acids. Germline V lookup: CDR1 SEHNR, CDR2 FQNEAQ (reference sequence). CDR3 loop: CASSGLAGGLSYEQYF. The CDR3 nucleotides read TGTGCCAGCAGCGGCCTAGCGGGGGGCCTCTCCTACGAGCAGTACTTC.

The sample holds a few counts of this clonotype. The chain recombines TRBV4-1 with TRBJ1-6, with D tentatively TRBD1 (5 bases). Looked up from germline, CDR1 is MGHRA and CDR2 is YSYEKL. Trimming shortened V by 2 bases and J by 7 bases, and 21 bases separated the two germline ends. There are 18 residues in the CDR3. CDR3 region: CASSQNPGPTLFNSPLHF. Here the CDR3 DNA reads TGCGCCAGCAGCCAAAACCCGGGACCGACTCTTTTCAATTCACCCCTCCACTTT.

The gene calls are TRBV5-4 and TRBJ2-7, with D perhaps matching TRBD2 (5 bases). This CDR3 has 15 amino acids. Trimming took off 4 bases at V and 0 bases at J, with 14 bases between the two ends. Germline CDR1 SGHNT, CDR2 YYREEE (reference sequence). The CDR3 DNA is TGTGCCAGCAGCCTGGGCGGACTCAGCTCCTACGAGCAGTACTTC. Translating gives CASSLGGLSSYEQYF.

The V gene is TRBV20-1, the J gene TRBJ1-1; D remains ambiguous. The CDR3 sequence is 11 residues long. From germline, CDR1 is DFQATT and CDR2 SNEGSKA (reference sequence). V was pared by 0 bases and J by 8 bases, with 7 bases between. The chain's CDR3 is CSAREQTEAFF. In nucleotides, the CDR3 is TGCAGTGCTAGAGAACAGACCGAAGCTTTCTTT.

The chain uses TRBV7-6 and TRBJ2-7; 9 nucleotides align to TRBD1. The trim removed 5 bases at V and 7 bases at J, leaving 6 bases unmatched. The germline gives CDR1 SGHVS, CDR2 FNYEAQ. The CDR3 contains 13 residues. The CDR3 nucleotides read TGTGCCAGCAGCCGGGACAGGGTGGGAGAGCAGTACTTC. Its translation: CASSRDRVGEQYF.

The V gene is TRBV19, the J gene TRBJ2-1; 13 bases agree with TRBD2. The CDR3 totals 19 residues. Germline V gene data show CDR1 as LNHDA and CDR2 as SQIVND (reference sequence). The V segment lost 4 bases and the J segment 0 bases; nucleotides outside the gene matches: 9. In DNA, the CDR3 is TGTGCCAGTAGTACAGCCGGGACTAGCGGGACATACTCCTACAATGAGCAGTTCTTC. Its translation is CASSTAGTSGTYSYNEQFF.

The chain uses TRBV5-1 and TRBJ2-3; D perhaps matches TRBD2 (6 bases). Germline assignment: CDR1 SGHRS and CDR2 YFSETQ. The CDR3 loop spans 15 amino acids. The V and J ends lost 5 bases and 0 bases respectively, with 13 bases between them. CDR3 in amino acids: CASRSTGTSTDTQYF. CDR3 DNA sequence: TGCGCCAGCAGATCCACGGGGACTAGCACAGATACGCAGTATTTT.

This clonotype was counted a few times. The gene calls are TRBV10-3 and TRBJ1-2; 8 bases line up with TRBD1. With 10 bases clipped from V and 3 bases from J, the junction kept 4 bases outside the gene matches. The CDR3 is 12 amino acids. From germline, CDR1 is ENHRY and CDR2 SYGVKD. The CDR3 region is CASTDRDYGYTF. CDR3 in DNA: TGTGCCAGCACGGACAGGGACTATGGCTACACCTTC.

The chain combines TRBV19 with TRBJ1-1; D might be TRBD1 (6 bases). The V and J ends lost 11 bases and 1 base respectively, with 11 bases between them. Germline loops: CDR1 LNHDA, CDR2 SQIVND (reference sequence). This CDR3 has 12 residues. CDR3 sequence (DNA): TGTGCCTGTCTGGGACAGAACACTGAAGCTTTCTTT. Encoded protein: CACLGQNTEAFF.

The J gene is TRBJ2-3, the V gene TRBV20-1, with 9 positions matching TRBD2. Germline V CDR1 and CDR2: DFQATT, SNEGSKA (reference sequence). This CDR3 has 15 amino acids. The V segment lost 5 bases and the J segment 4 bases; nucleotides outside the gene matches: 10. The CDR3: CSAESGTSFADTQYF. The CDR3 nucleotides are TGCAGTGCTGAATCCGGGACTAGCTTTGCAGATACGCAGTATTTT.

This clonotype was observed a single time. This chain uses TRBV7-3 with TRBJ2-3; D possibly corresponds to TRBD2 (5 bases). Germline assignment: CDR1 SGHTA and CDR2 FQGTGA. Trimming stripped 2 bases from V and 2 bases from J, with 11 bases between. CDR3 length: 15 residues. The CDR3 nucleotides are TGTGCCAGCAGCTTAGATGGCGGGTACACAGATACGCAGTATTTT. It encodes CASSLDGGYTDTQYF.

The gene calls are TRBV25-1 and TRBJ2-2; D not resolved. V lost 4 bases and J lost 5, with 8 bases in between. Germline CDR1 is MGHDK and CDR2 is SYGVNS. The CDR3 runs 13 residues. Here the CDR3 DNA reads TGTGCCAGCAGTGGTAAAGGGACCGGGGAGCTGTTTTTT. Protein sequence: CASSGKGTGELFF.

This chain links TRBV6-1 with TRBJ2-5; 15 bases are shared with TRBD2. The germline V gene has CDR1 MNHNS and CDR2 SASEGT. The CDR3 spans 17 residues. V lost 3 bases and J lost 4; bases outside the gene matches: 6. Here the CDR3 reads CASSDRTSGRAGETQYF. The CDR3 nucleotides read TGTGCCAGCAGTGATCGGACTAGCGGGAGGGCCGGAGAGACCCAGTACTTC.

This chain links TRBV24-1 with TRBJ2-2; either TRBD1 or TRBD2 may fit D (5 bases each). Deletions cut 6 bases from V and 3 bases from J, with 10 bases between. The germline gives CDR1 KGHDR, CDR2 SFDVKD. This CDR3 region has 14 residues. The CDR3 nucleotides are TGTGCCACCAGTCCTAGCAGGGACACCGGGGAGCTGTTTTTT. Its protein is CATSPSRDTGELFF.

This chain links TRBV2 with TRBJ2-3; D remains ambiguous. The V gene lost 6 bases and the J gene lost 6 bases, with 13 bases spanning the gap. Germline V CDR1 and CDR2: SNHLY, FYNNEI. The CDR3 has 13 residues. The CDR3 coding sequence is TGTGCCAGCAGACTTGACTCTCCTGATACGCAGTATTTT. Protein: CASRLDSPDTQYF. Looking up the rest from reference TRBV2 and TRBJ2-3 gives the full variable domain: EPEVTQTPSHQVTQMGQEVILRCVPISNHLYFYWYRQILGQKVEFLVSFYNNEISEKSEIFDDQFSVERPDGSNFTLKIRSTKLEDSAMYFCASRLDSPDTQYFGPGTRLTVL.

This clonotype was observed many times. CDR3 nucleotides: TGTGCCAGCAGTGAGACACCGGGACTAGCGGATGAGCAGTACTTC. Amino acid sequence: CASSETPGLADEQYF. V gene TRBV6-1 combines with J gene TRBJ2-7; 11 nucleotides line up with TRBD2. Trimming removed 3 bases from V and 7 bases from J; junction bases left unmatched: 8. The CDR3 has 15 residues. Looked up from germline, CDR1 is MNHNS and CDR2 is SASEGT.

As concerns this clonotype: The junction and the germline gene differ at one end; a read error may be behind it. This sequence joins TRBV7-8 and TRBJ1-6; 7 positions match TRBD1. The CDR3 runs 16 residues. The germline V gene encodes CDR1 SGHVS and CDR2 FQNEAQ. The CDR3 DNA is TGTGCTAGCAGCGACGGACAGGACCTTTATAATTCACCCCGCCACTTT. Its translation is CASSDGQDLYNSPRHF.

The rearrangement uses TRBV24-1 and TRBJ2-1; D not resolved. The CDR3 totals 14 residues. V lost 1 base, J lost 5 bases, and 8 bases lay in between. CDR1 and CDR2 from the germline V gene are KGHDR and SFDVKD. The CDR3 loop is CATSDLADNNEQFF. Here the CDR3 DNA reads TGTGCCACCAGTGATTTAGCAGATAACAATGAGCAGTTCTTC.

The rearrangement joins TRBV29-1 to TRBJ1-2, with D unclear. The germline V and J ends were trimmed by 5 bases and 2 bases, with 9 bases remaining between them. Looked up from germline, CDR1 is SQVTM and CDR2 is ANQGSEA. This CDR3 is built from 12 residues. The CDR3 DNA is TGCAGCGTTTTAGGAGGGAACTATGGCTACACCTTC. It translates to CSVLGGNYGYTF.

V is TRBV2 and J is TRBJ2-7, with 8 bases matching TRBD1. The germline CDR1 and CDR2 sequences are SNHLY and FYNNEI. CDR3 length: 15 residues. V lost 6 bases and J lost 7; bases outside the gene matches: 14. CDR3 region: CASRSMGQVTEEQYF. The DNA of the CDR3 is TGTGCCAGCAGGTCGATGGGACAGGTCACAGAGGAGCAGTACTTC.